Listed below are T cell receptor beta chains from one sample, sequenced in a study of cytomegalovirus exposure and HLA in healthy donors. Sequencing used immunoSEQ multiplex PCR; TCRdb keeps in-frame clones, though not all of them. The data show approximately 80,000 clones, over 70% seen once. Sequencing was performed on PBMCs. The origin of the receptors is a man aged 25-45 years in good health and CMV-seropositive. Both conserved end residues are part of each CDR3. The D gene is left open where the match is weak. A row's size may be missing; if present it is once, few, many or a size class.

>TRBV6-5|TRBJ1-2|.|.
CASTEGEGGYTF
TGTGCCAGCACCGAGGGGGAGGGCGGCTACACCTTC
>TRBV5-1|TRBJ2-1|TRBD1|few
CASSRTGANEQFF
TGCGCCAGCAGCCGGACAGGGGCCAATGAGCAGTTCTTC
>TRBV4-2|TRBJ1-2|.|.
CASSQEVDSFLYGYTF
TGTGCCAGCAGCCAAGAAGTGGACAGCTTTCTCTATGGCTACACCTTC
>TRBV28|TRBJ1-1|.|.
CASSLPYVKGAFF
TGTGCCAGCAGTCTACCATACGTCAAGGGGGCTTTCTTT
>TRBV7-7|TRBJ2-7|.|.
CASSLGFGSSYEQYF
TGTGCCAGCAGCCTAGGGTTCGGGAGCAGCTACGAGCAGTACTTC
>TRBV5-4|TRBJ1-2|.|.
CASSLGGSRDYGYTF
TGTGCCAGCAGCTTGGGAGGTTCCCGTGACTATGGCTACACCTTC
>TRBV6-5|TRBJ1-1|TRBD1|.
CASSYNRGYTEAFF
TGTGCCAGCAGTTACAACAGGGGGTACACTGAAGCTTTCTTT
>TRBV13|TRBJ1-2|TRBD1|.
CASSFGTGLDYGYTF
TGTGCCAGCAGCTTTGGGACAGGGCTCGACTATGGCTACACCTTC
>TRBV10-3|TRBJ1-1|TRBD1|.
CATTDRGDTEAFF
TGTGCCACCACGGACAGGGGGGATACTGAAGCTTTCTTT
>TRBV2|TRBJ2-3|TRBD1|.
CASSTDRGEQYF
TGTGCCAGCAGTACCGACAGGGGGGAGCAGTATTTT
>TRBV19|TRBJ1-5|TRBD1|.
CASSAYRGQAQQHF
TGTGCCAGTAGTGCCTACCGCGGACAGGCGCAACAGCATTTT
>TRBV29-1|TRBJ1-5|.|once
CSVGHGRNQPQHF
TGCAGCGTTGGACATGGGCGCAATCAGCCCCAGCATTTT
>TRBV7-3|TRBJ2-1|TRBD2|.
CASSFAAGPEFEQFF
TGTGCCAGCAGCTTCGCAGCGGGACCCGAGTTTGAGCAGTTCTTC
>TRBV5-8|TRBJ1-6|.|.
CASSFGRGASNSPLHF
TGTGCCAGCAGCTTCGGGAGGGGGGCGTCCAATTCACCCCTCCACTTT
>TRBV6-5|TRBJ1-3|.|.
CASRLGNTIYF
TGTGCCAGCCGTCTCGGAAACACCATATATTTT
>TRBV6-6|TRBJ1-5|.|.
CASSLGQNSNQPQHF
TGTGCCAGCAGTTTAGGACAGAATAGCAATCAGCCCCAGCATTTT
>TRBV5-4|TRBJ1-4|.|.
CASSSQSLNEKLFF
TGTGCCAGCAGCTCACAGAGCCTTAATGAAAAACTGTTTTTT
>TRBV2|TRBJ2-3|.|.
CATRRGGATDTQYF
TGTGCCACCCGGAGGGGTGGCGCCACAGATACGCAGTATTTT
>TRBV27|TRBJ2-6|.|few
CASSFAPGALSGANVLTF
TGTGCCAGCAGTTTTGCCCCAGGGGCCCTCTCTGGGGCCAACGTCCTGACTTTC
>TRBV5-6|TRBJ1-4|.|.
CASSLWGQPSNEKLFF
TGTGCCAGCAGCCTTTGGGGCCAGCCCTCTAATGAAAAACTGTTTTTT
>TRBV5-5|TRBJ2-3|.|.
CASSLLADDTQYF
TGTGCCAGCAGCTTGTTAGCGGACGATACGCAGTATTTT
>TRBV30|TRBJ1-5|TRBD1|.
CAWTSWDRHQPQNF
TGTGCCTGGACCTCTTGGGACAGACATCAGCCCCAGAATTTT
>TRBV19|TRBJ2-2|TRBD1|.
CASSLRQGFTGELFF
TGTGCCAGTAGTCTCCGACAGGGCTTCACCGGGGAGCTGTTTTTT
>TRBV9|TRBJ1-1|.|.
CASSATSDSNTEAFF
TGTGCCAGCAGCGCAACGTCCGACAGCAACACTGAAGCTTTCTTT
>TRBV5-1|TRBJ2-1|TRBD2|.
CASSLSLGGGYNEQFF
TGCGCCAGCAGCTTGAGTCTTGGCGGGGGATACAATGAGCAGTTCTTC
>TRBV2|TRBJ2-4|.|.
CASEEEGTKNIQYF
TGTGCCAGCGAGGAGGAGGGAACCAAAAACATTCAGTACTTC
>TRBV7-3|TRBJ1-1|.|.
CASSLDRNTEAFF
TGTGCCAGCAGCTTAGACAGGAACACTGAAGCTTTCTTT
>TRBV7-9|TRBJ2-7|.|.
CASSLASIYEQYF
TGTGCCAGCAGCTTAGCCAGTATCTACGAGCAGTACTTC
>TRBV7-8|TRBJ1-2|.|.
CASSPSRGHGYTF
TGTGCCAGCAGCCCATCGCGGGGCCATGGCTACACCTTC
>TRBV20-1|TRBJ2-1|.|.
CSANNNEQFF
TGCAGTGCTAACAACAATGAGCAGTTCTTC
>TRBV7-9|TRBJ2-5|.|.
CASRRVGRETQYF
TGTGCCAGCAGAAGGGTGGGGAGAGAGACCCAGTACTTC
>TRBV28|TRBJ1-1|TRBD1|.
CASSEDRGRGAFF
TGTGCCAGCAGCGAAGACAGGGGGCGAGGTGCTTTCTTT
>TRBV25-1|TRBJ2-7|.|.
CASSTQGGDKAYEQYF
TGTGCCAGCAGTACCCAAGGGGGGGACAAAGCCTACGAGCAGTACTTC
>TRBV5-1|TRBJ2-1|TRBD1|.
CASSSGQGWVNEQFF
TGCGCCAGCAGCTCGGGACAGGGATGGGTAAATGAGCAGTTCTTC
>TRBV7-3|TRBJ2-7|.|.
CASSLGPGNEQYF
TGTGCCAGCAGCTTAGGGCCAGGGAACGAGCAGTACTTC